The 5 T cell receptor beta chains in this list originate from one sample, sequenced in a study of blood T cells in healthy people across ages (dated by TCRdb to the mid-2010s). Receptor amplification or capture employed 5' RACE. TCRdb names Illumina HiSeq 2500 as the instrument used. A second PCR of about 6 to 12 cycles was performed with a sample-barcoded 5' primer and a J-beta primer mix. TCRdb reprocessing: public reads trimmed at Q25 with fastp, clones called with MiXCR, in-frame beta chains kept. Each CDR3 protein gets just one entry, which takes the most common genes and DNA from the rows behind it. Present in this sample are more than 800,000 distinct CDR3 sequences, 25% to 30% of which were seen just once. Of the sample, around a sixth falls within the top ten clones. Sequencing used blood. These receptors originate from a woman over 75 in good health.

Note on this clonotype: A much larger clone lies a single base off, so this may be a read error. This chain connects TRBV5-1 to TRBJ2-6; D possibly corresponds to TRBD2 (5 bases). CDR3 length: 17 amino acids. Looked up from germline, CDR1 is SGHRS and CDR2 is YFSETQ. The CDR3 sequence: CASSFGRRSSGVNVLTF. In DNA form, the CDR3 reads TGCGCCAGCAGTTTTGGACGGAGGAGCTCTGGGGTCAACGTCCTGACTTTC.

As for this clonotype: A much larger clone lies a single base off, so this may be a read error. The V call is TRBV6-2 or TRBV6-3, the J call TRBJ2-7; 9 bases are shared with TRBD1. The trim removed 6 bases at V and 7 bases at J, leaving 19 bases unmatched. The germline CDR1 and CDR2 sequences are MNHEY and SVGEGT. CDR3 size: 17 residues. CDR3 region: CASRPRGQGMVYNEQYF. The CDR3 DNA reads TGTGCCAGCAGACCCCGGGGACAGGGTATGGTCTACAATGAGCAGTACTTC.

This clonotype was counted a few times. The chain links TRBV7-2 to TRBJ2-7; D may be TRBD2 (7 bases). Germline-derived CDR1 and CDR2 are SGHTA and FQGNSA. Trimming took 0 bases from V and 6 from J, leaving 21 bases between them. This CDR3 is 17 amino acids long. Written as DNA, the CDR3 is TGTGCCAGCAGCTTAGCAGGGCGTGGACAGCCGGGGGGCGAGCAGTACTTC. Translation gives CASSLAGRGQPGGEQYF.

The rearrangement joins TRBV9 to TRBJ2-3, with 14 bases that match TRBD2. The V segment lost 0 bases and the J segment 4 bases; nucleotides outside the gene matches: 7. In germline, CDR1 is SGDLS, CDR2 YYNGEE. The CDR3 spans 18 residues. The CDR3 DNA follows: TGTGCCAGCAGCGTAGAAGGACTAGCGGGGGGCCGAGCAGATACGCAGTATTTT. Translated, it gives CASSVEGLAGGRADTQYF.

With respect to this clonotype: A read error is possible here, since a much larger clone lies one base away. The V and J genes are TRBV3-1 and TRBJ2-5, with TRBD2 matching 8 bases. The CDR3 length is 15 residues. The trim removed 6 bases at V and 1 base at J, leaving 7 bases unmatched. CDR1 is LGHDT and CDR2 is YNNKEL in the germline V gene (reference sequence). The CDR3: CASRGGGTRQETQYF. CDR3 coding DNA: TGTGCCAGCAGGGGCGGGGGGACGCGCCAAGAGACCCAGTACTTC.